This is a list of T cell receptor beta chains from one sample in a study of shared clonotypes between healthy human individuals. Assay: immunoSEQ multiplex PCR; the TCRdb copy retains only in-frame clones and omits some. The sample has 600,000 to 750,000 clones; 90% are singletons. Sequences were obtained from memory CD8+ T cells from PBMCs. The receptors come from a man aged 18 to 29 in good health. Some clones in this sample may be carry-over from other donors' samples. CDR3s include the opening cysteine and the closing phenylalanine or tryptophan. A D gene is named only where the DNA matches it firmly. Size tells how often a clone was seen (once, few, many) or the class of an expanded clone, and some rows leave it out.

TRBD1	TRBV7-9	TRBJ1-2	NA	TGTGCCAGCAGCTTGGGGGAGACAGGGCGTCCCTATGGCTACACCTTC	CASSLGETGRPYGYTF
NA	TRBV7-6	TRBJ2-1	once	TGTGCCAGCAGCTTAGTTACTAGCCAGTCCTACAATGAGCAGTTCTTC	CASSLVTSQSYNEQFF
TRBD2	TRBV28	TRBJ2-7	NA	TGTGCCAGCAGTTTGGGAACTAGCGGGAGATTGGGCGAGCAGTACTTC	CASSLGTSGRLGEQYF
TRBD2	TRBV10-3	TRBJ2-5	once	TGTGCCTCAGGACTAGCGGGAAACCAAGAGACCCAGTACTTC	CASGLAGNQETQYF
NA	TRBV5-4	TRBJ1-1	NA	TGTGCCAGCAGTTTGAGGGGCTCGTTAATGAACACTGAAGCTTTCTTT	CASSLRGSLMNTEAFF
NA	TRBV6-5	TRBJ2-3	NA	TGTGCCAGCAGTTATGAGACAGATACGCAGTATTTT	CASSYETDTQYF
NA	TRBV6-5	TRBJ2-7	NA	TGTGCCAGCAGCCCAGGACGGTCCGGGGTGAACGAGCAGTACTTC	CASSPGRSGVNEQYF
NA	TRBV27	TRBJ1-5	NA	TGTGCCAGCAGTTTGGATCCGGATGGTTCGGGCAATCAGCCCCAGCATTTT	CASSLDPDGSGNQPQHF
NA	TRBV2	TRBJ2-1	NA	TGTGCCAGCACATCCCCCGGCTCCTACAATGAGCAGTTCTTC	CASTSPGSYNEQFF
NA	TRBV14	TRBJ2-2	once	TGTGCCAGCAGCCTACGGACATCCCGGGAGCTGTTTTTT	CASSLRTSRELFF
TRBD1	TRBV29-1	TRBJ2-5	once	TGCAGCGTTGGGGGGACAGGGGTCCTAGAGACCCAGTACTTC	CSVGGTGVLETQYF
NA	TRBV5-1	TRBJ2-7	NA	TGCGCCAGCAGCGCCGGGTCTACAGAGATATACGAGCAGTACTTC	CASSAGSTEIYEQYF
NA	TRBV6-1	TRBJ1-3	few	TGTGCCAGCAGTACCCGGGCCGACTCTGGAAACACCATATATTTT	CASSTRADSGNTIYF
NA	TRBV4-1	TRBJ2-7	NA	TGCGCCAGCAGCCAAAGGTCCCAGGGAAGCTCCTACGAGCAGTACTTC	CASSQRSQGSSYEQYF
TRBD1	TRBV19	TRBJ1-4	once	TGTGCCAGTAGCACCCGATATATACAGGGGTTCAATGAAAAACTGTTTTTT	CASSTRYIQGFNEKLFF
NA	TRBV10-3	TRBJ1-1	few	TGTGCCATCAGTGGGACCAATCAGGAGGCTGAAGCTTTCTTT	CAISGTNQEAEAFF
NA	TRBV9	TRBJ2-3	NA	TGTGCCAGCAGCCCGACCACAGGGCGTAGCACAGATACGCAGTATTTT	CASSPTTGRSTDTQYF
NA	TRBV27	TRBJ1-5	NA	TGTGCCAGCAGTTTATGGGGGGCTAAGGGGTCTGGAAATCAGCCCCAGCATTTT	CASSLWGAKGSGNQPQHF
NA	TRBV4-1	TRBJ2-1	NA	TGCGCCAGCAGCCTCATCAGAGGTGGGCCAAACAATGAGCAGTTCTTC	CASSLIRGGPNNEQFF
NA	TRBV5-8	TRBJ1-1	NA	TGTGCCAGCAGCTTGGCCGGTCGGTGGACTGAAGCTTTCTTT	CASSLAGRWTEAFF
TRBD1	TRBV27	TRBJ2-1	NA	TGTGCCAGCAGTCCGACCGGGACAGCTTACAATGAGCAGTTCTTC	CASSPTGTAYNEQFF
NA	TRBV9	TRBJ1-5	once	TGTGCCAGCAGCGTAGATGGGGGGGCTGGTCAGCCCCAGCATTTT	CASSVDGGAGQPQHF
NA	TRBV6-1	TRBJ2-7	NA	TGTGCCAGCGCGCCGGGACCTTACCTACCGGAGCAGTACTTC	CASAPGPYLPEQYF
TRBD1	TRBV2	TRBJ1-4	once	TGTGCCAGCAGTAAGGACAGGGGAAAGGGAAAACTGTTTTTT	CASSKDRGKGKLFF
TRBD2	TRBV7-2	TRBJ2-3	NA	TGTGCCAGCAGCCGACTAAAGCGGGAGGCTGTGACAGATACGCAGTATTTT	CASSRLKREAVTDTQYF
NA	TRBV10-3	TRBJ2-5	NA	TGTGCCATCAGTGAGGGGGGGTCCCAAGAGACCCAGTACTTC	CAISEGGSQETQYF
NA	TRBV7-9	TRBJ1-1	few	TGTGCCAGCAGCTTTGGCCCTGAAGCTTTCTTT	CASSFGPEAFF
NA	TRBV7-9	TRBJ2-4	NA	TGTGCCAGCAGCTTACAACAGTCCCTAGCCAAAAACATTCAGTACTTC	CASSLQQSLAKNIQYF